The 13 T cell receptor beta chains below come from one sample, sequenced in a study of OX40 agonist ivuxolimab in advanced cancers. Clones were read by immunoSEQ multiplex PCR, and TCRdb kept only the in-frame ones, dropping some. The repertoire has 45,000 to 65,000 clones, roughly 86% of them found once; the top ten carry over 8.5%. The input for sequencing was CD4+ or CD8+ T cells sorted from blood, taken in a trial of the OX40 agonist ivuxolimab. The receptors shown here come from an adult with an advanced solid tumor such as melanoma, head and neck, liver or kidney cancer.

The rearrangement joins TRBV7-8 to TRBJ2-7, with TRBD2 identical over 9 bases. Germline CDR1 and CDR2: SGHVS and FQNEAQ. The CDR3 has 15 residues. The V and J ends lost 5 bases and 2 bases, in that order; junction bases with no gene match: 7. The DNA of the CDR3 is TGTGCCAGCAGCCCGATAGCGGGGGCGACCTACGAGCAGTACGTC. It is translated as CASSPIAGATYEQYV.

V is TRBV16 and J is TRBJ2-1; TRBD2 is a possible D gene (6 bases). CDR3 length equals 13 residues. The ends were cut back, 2 bases at V and 14 bases at J, with 16 bases in the middle. In germline, CDR1 is KGHSY, CDR2 FQNENV. CDR3 amino acids: CASSQLRVEGEFF. The CDR3 DNA reads TGTGCCAGCAGCCAACTACGTGTGGAGGGAGAGTTCTTC.

This clone appeared a single time. The chain uses TRBV29-1 and TRBJ2-7; possible D gene TRBD2, 5 bases. The CDR3 totals 11 residues. The germline V and J ends were trimmed by 3 bases and 6 bases, with 9 bases remaining between them. The V gene's germline CDR1 is SQVTM and CDR2 ANQGSEA. DNA for the CDR3: TGCAGCGTTGAGGAGGCAGCCGAGCAGTACTTC. The encoded protein is CSVEEAAEQYF.

The chain joins TRBV11-1 to TRBJ2-3; TRBD1 matches at 9 bases. CDR1 SGHAT and CDR2 FQDESV come from the germline V gene (reference sequence). The CDR3 totals 17 residues. J lost 3 bases, V lost 5 bases, and 12 bases had no gene match. This CDR3 reads CASSPESAQGATDTQYF. The CDR3 nucleotides read TGTGCCAGCAGCCCAGAAAGCGCACAGGGGGCAACAGATACGCAGTATTTT.

The chain joins TRBV6-5 to TRBJ1-5, with D possibly matching TRBD1 (5 bases). Looked up from germline, CDR1 is MNHEY and CDR2 is SVGAGI. The CDR3 sequence is 13 residues long. The V gene lost 5 bases and the J gene lost 7 bases, with 12 bases spanning the gap. CDR3 nucleotide sequence: TGTGCCAGCAGTCGGGGGGTTGGACAGCCCCAGCATTTT. It is translated as CASSRGVGQPQHF.

The CDR3 loop reads CAVRDKSSYEQYV. The CDR3 coding sequence is TGTGCCGTCCGGGACAAGAGCTCCTACGAGCAGTACGTC. This rearrangement joins TRBV2 to TRBJ2-7, with a tentative D call TRBD1 (6 bases). Germline values: CDR1 SNHLY, CDR2 FYNNEI. The CDR3 spans 13 residues. Trimming removed 11 bases at V and 0 bases at J, with 14 bases between.

Here the CDR3 reads CASSLYSTLSEQYF. The DNA of the CDR3 is TGCGCCAGCAGCCTTTATTCAACCCTAAGCGAGCAGTACTTC. J is TRBJ2-7 and V is TRBV4-1; no firm D call. There are 14 residues in the CDR3. V shed 4 bases and J shed 6 bases, with 16 bases lying between them. Germline V CDR1 and CDR2: MGHRA, YSYEKL.

The DNA of the CDR3 is TGTGCCAGCAGCAAAGCGCTTTGGGGAGCGACCTACGAGCAGTACGTC. Amino acid sequence: CASSKALWGATYEQYV. The genes are TRBV21-1 and TRBJ2-7; the DNA was not compared with TRBD2, the D call given in the table. TRBV21-1 is a pseudogene locus. The CDR3 totals 16 residues.

J is TRBJ1-5 and V is TRBV7-2; D possibly corresponds to TRBD1 (5 bases). Per germline, CDR1 SGHTA and CDR2 FQGNSA. The CDR3 runs 15 residues. V was trimmed by 5 bases and J by 5 bases, leaving 16 bases between them. The CDR3 is CASSPRGEAHQPQHF. CDR3 nucleotide sequence: TGTGCCAGCAGCCCTAGGGGAGAGGCTCATCAGCCCCAGCATTTT.

J is TRBJ1-1 and V is TRBV4-3; no firm D call. The CDR3 loop spans 12 amino acids. Germline V lookup: CDR1 LGHNA, CDR2 YSLEER. V was trimmed by 1 base and J by 7 bases, leaving 7 bases between them. The DNA for the CDR3 is TGCGCCAGCAGCCAAGGCAGCCGTGAAGCTTTCTTT. This codes for CASSQGSREAFF.

The rearrangement joins TRBV5-5 to TRBJ2-7, with 9 bases aligning to TRBD2. The germline V gene has CDR1 SGHKS and CDR2 YYEKEE (reference sequence). This CDR3 has 14 residues. Unmatched junction bases numbered 4, after V lost 2 bases and J lost 4 bases. CDR3 bases: TGTGCCAGCAGCTTAGGGACTAGCTCTTACGAGCAGTACTTC. Its protein is CASSLGTSSYEQYF. Full variable domain (outside the CDR3, taken from reference TRBV5-5 and TRBJ2-7): DAGVTQSPTHLIKTRGQQVTLRCSPISGHKSVSWYQQVLGQGPQFIFQYYEKEERGRGNFPDRFSARQFPNYSSELNVNALLLGDSALYLCASSLGTSSYEQYFGPGTRLTVT.

This chain uses TRBV9 with TRBJ1-1, with D tentatively TRBD1 (6 bases). V was cut by 2 bases and J by 6 bases, with 8 bases left in between. The germline V gene encodes CDR1 SGDLS and CDR2 YYNGEE. The CDR3 runs to 12 residues. The CDR3 DNA reads TGTGCCAGCAGCGTCGGGGGGCCTGAAGCTTTCTTT. Translated: CASSVGGPEAFF.

Concerning this clone: Mismatch with germline at one junction end may stem from a read error. CDR3 coding DNA: TGTGCCGGCAGTGACAGACCTTTCCATGATACGCAGTATTTT. It codes for CAGSDRPFHDTQYF. The J gene is TRBJ2-3, the V gene TRBV6-1, with D possibly TRBD1 on 5 matching bases. The CDR3 loop spans 14 amino acids. Germline V gene data show CDR1 as MNHNS and CDR2 as SASEGT.